This TCR beta chain comes out of a study of T cell responses to AZD1222 COVID-19 vaccine. TCRdb's copy holds only in-frame clones and misses some; the assay was immunoSEQ multiplex PCR. The sample includes roughly 81,000 clones, around 90% seen only once; the top ten take roughly 16%. Broader study findings: In a largely white British group with more females than males, clonal diversity was possibly underestimated. All repertoire sampling was performed exclusively after the peak T cell response. AZD1222 recipients seropositive at baseline numbered only five or six.

Trimming pared 5 bases from V and 16 bases from J, leaving 15 bases between. The CDR3 extends over 11 amino acids. Germline CDR1 is MNHEY and CDR2 is SVGEGT. Concerning this clone itself: What it binds is not known.

The rearrangement links TRBV6-2 or TRBV6-3 to TRBJ2-1, with D hard to call. The receptor was derived from an adult in good health. The sequencing here drew on peripheral blood, taken on day 0 of AZD1222 vaccination. CDR3 nucleotide sequence: TGTGCCAGCAGTGGTGGGCGAGGTCAATTCTTC. It yields the protein CASSGGRGQFF.